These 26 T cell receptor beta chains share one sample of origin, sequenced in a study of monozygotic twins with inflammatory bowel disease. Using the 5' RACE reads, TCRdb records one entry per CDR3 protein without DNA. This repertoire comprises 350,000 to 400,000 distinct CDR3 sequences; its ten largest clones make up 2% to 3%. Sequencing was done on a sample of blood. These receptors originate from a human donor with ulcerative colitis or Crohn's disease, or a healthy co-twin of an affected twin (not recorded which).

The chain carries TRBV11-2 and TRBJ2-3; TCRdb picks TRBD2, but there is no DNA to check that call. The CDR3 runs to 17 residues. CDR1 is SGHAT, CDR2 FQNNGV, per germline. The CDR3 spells CASSLLSGGAVTDTQYF.

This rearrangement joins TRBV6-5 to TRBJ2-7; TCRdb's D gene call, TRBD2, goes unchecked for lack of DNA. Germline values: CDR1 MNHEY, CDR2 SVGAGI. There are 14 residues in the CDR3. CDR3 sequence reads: CASSLGGENHEQYF.

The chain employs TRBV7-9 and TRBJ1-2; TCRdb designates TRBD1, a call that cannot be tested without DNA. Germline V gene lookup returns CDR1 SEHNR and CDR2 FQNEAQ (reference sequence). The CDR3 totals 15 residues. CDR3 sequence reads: CASSLVGGSYYGYTF. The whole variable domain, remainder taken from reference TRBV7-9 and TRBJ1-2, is DTGVSQNPRHKITKRGQNVTFRCDPISEHNRLYWYRQTLGQGPEFLTYFQNEAQLEKSRLLSDRFSAERPKGSFSTLEIQRTEQGDSAMYLCASSLVGGSYYGYTFGSGTRLTVV.

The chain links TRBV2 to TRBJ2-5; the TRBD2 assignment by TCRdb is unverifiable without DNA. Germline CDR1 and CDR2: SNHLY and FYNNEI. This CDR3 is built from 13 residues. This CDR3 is CASTPTSLQTQYF.

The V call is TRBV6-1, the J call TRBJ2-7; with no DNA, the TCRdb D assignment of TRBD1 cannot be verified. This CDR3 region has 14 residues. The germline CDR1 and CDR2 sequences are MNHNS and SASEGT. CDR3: CASSVRTGGYEQYF.

CDR3 amino acids: CAWSGTSNQPQHF. This chain links TRBV30 with TRBJ1-5. Germline assignment: CDR1 GTSNPN and CDR2 SVGIG (reference sequence). The CDR3 runs 13 residues.

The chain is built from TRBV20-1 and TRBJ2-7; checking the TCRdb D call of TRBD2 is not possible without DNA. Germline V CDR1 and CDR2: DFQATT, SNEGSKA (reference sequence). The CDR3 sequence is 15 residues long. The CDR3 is CSARVPGALHYEQYF.

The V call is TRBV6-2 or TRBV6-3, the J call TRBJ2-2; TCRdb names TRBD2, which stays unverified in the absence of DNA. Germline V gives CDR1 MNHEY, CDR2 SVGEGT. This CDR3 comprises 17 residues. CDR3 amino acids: CASSYSGLAGPPGELFF.

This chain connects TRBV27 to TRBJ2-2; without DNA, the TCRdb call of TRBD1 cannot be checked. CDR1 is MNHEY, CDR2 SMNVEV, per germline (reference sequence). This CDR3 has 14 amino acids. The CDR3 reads CASSYQGKTGELFF.

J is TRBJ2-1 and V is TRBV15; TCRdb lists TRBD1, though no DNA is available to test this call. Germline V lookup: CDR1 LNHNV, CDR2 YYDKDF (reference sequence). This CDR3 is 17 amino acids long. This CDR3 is CATSRDLSGGSYNEQFF.

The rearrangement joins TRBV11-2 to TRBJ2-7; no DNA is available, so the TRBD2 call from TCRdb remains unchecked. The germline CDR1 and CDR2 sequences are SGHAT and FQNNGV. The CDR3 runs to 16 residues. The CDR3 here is CASSLGPASGGYEQYF.

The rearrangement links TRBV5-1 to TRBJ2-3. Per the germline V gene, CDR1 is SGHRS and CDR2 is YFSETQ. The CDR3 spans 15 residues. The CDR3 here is CASSQQPDRTDTQYF.

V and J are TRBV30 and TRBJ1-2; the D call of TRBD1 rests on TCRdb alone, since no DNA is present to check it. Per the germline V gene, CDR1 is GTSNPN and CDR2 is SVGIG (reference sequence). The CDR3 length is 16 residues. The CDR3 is CAWSDPHTTGYYGYTF.

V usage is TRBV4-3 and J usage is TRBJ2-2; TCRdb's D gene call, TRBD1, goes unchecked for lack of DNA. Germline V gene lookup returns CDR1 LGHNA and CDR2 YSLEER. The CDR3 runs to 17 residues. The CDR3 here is CASSQDSPGVDTGELFF.

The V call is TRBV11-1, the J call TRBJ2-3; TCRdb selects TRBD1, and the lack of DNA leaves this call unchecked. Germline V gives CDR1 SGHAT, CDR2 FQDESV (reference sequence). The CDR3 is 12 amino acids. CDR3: CASRSLTDTQYF.

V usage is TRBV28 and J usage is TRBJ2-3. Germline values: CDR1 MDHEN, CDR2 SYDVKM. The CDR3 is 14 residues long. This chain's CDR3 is CASSDSTRTYTQYF. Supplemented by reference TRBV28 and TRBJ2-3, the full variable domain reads DVKVTQSSRYLVKRTGEKVFLECVQDMDHENMFWYRQDPGLGLRLIYFSYDVKMKEKGDIPEGYSVSREKKERFSLILESASTNQTSMYLCASSDSTRTYTQYFGPGTRLTVL.

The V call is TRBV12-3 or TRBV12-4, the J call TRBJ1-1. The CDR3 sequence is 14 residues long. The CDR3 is CASSFRSKNTEAFF.

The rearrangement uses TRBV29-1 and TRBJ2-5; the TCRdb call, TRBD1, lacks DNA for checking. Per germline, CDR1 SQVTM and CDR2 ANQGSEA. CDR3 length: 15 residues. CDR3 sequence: CSVDRQGFIQETQYF.

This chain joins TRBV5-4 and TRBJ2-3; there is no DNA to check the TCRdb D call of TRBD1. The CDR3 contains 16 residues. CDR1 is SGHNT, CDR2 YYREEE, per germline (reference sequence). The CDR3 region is CASRSGGAPLTDTQYF.

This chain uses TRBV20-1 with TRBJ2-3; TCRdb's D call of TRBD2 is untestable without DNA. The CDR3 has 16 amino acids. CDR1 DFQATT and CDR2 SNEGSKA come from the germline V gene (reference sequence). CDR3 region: CSASPSATASTDTQYF.

The CDR3 reads CASSPGTPGMDTQYF. The chain couples TRBV11-2 to TRBJ2-3; TCRdb outputs TRBD1, but without DNA this stays unchecked. The CDR3 totals 15 residues. Germline V lookup: CDR1 SGHAT, CDR2 FQNNGV.

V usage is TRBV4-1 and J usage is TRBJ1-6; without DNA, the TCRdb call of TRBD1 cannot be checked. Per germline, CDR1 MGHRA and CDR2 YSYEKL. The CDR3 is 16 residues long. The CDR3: CASSQLGGPDNSPLHF.

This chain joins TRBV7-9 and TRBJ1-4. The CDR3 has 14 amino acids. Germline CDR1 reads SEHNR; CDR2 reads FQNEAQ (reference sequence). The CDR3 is CASSFWQDNEKLFF.

CDR3 loop: CASSQVIREYDEQYF. The chain combines TRBV4-2 with TRBJ2-7; TCRdb reports TRBD1, a call that lacks DNA to check it against. Germline V CDR1 and CDR2: LGHNA, YNFKEQ. This CDR3 has 15 residues.

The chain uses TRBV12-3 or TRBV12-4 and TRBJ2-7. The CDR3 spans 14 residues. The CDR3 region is CASSPTGIDYEQYF.

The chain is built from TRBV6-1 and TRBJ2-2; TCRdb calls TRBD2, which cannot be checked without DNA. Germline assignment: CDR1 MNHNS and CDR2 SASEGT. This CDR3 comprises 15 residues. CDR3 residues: CASSTLAGRAGELFF.